Following are 11 T cell receptor beta chains from one sample sequenced in a study of blood T cell repertoires in COVID-19 (dated by TCRdb to about 2020). The library relied on the immunoSEQ multiplex PCR assay. The immuneACCESS repertoire file appears here via TCRdb, limited to in-frame rearrangements. These files lack a portion of the clones; in checked studies, under half of the deficit traces to unresolved V genes, and the cause of the others is not known. A total of roughly 100,000 clones appear in this sample, around 87% of them only once. Jointly, the top ten make up around 3% of the sample. The sample consisted of peripheral blood. The receptors come from a man in his forties or fifties with active or convalescent COVID-19.

The rearrangement joins TRBV7-6 to TRBJ2-2; 7 nucleotides align to TRBD2. Germline CDR1 is SGHVS and CDR2 is FNYEAQ. The CDR3 consists of 16 residues. After removal of 4 bases from V and 1 base from J, the junction contained 6 bases not matched to a gene. The CDR3 DNA reads TGTGCCAGCAGCTCTTCCCCGGGGGGGAACACCGGGGAGCTGTTTTTT. This sequence encodes CASSSSPGGNTGELFF.

The chain uses TRBV5-1 and TRBJ2-3; D unclear. CDR1 is SGHRS and CDR2 is YFSETQ in the germline V gene. This CDR3 is built from 14 residues. Trimming removed 0 bases from V and 4 bases from J, with 9 bases in between. The CDR3 loop is CASSLGASADTQYF. In DNA form, the CDR3 reads TGCGCCAGCAGCTTGGGGGCTTCTGCAGATACGCAGTATTTT.

This clone showed up just once. This chain joins TRBV29-1 and TRBJ1-4, with D uncertain. CDR1 SQVTM and CDR2 ANQGSEA come from the germline V gene. The CDR3 is 13 amino acids. The V end was cut by 4 bases, the J end by 0 bases, with 6 bases between. The CDR3: CSVALATNEKLFF. CDR3 nucleotide sequence: TGCAGCGTTGCTTTAGCAACTAATGAAAAACTGTTTTTT.

The gene calls are TRBV5-6 and TRBJ1-5, with D tentatively TRBD1 (5 bases). Germline V gives CDR1 SGHDT, CDR2 YYEEEE. V lost 2 bases, J lost 3 bases, and 9 bases lay in between. This CDR3 has 14 residues. Here the CDR3 DNA reads TGTGCCAGCAGCTTCCAGGGTATCAATCAGCCCCAGCATTTT. Amino acid sequence: CASSFQGINQPQHF.

The gene calls are TRBV10-1 and TRBJ2-5, with D unclear. Germline V CDR1 and CDR2: WNHNN, SYGVQD (reference sequence). The CDR3 runs 14 residues. V lost 1 base, J lost 5 bases, and 11 bases lay in between. The DNA of the CDR3 is TGCGCCAGCAGTGAGTACATGACCGGGGAGACCCAGTACTTC. This codes for CASSEYMTGETQYF.

The CDR3 protein is CASSLTGNYEQYF. The CDR3 DNA reads TGTGCCAGCAGCTTAACAGGGAACTACGAGCAGTACTTC. V gene TRBV7-9 combines with J gene TRBJ2-7; D perhaps matches TRBD1 (6 bases). Trimming stripped 2 bases from V and 3 bases from J, with 8 bases between. Germline-derived CDR1 and CDR2 are SEHNR and FQNEAQ (reference sequence). The length of the CDR3 is 13 residues.

As DNA, the CDR3 is TGTGCCAGCATCTACAGGGGCGGCAATCAGCCCCAGCATTTT. Protein sequence: CASIYRGGNQPQHF. The chain links TRBV28 to TRBJ1-5; 7 nucleotides align to TRBD1. Per germline, CDR1 MDHEN and CDR2 SYDVKM. The CDR3 runs 14 residues. V was pared by 7 bases and J by 2 bases, with 5 bases of the junction left unmatched.

The chain couples TRBV6-5 to TRBJ1-2; TRBD1 matches 7 bases. With 6 bases clipped from V and 9 bases from J, the junction kept 7 bases outside the gene matches. The CDR3 sequence is 12 residues long. Germline CDR1 is MNHEY and CDR2 is SVGAGI. CDR3 residues: CASSADRFSYTF. The CDR3 bases are TGTGCCAGCAGCGCGGACAGGTTCAGCTACACCTTC.

The table lists this clone with many counts. The identical CDR3 is also encoded by other nucleotide sequences in the sample. The rearrangement uses TRBV4-1 and TRBJ1-1, with D unresolved. V was shortened by 0 bases and J by 1 base, with 6 bases between the two germline ends. This CDR3 is built from 14 residues. CDR1 is MGHRA and CDR2 is YSYEKL in the germline V gene. The CDR3 coding sequence is TGCGCCAGCAGCCAAGATATCGGGAACACTGAAGCTTTCTTT. This sequence encodes CASSQDIGNTEAFF.

The chain combines TRBV7-9 with TRBJ2-5; D remains ambiguous. This CDR3 has 13 residues. CDR1 is SEHNR, CDR2 FQNEAQ, per germline (reference sequence). V was shortened by 1 base and J by 5 bases, with 8 bases between the two germline ends. This CDR3 is CASSLDLKETQYF. The CDR3 DNA sequence: TGTGCCAGCAGCTTAGACTTAAAGGAGACCCAGTACTTC. Together with reference TRBV7-9 and TRBJ2-5, the CDR3 gives the full variable domain: DTGVSQNPRHKITKRGQNVTFRCDPISEHNRLYWYRQTLGQGPEFLTYFQNEAQLEKSRLLSDRFSAERPKGSFSTLEIQRTEQGDSAMYLCASSLDLKETQYFGPGTRLLVL.

This chain connects TRBV7-2 to TRBJ2-5; TRBD1 might be the D (7 bases). With 5 bases removed from V and 4 bases from J, the gap between germline ends came to 23 bases. The CDR3 is 17 amino acids. Germline V gene data show CDR1 as SGHTA and CDR2 as FQGNSA. Written as DNA, the CDR3 is TGTGCCAGCAGCGAGCGCGCCAGGGGGGCCTTAGGAGAGACCCAGTACTTC. Amino acids: CASSERARGALGETQYF.